This TCR beta chain was documented in a study of blood T cell repertoires in COVID-19. Study background: COVID-19 samples from acute and convalescent phases originated in the United States, Italy and Spain. Sources were T cells, B-cell-depleted T cells, or PBMCs; the material itself was cDNA or gDNA.

The CDR3 has 15 amino acids. In germline, CDR1 is SNHLY, CDR2 FYNNEI. The V gene end was trimmed by 4 bases and the J gene end by 5 bases; junction bases not matched to a gene: 10. Source study methods: Quantification of nucleated cells was approximated via reference gene primer amplification. Using immunoSEQ multiplex PCR, the repertoire was profiled, and TCRdb retains in-frame clones only, with some absent. V, J and clone size were drawn from that table, and D and trimming were deduced from the DNA. The sample has 25,000 to 30,000 clones; less than 85% are singletons. This chain joins TRBV2 and TRBJ2-5, with 7 positions matching TRBD1. The sample consisted of peripheral blood. The receptor was derived from a man at least 80 years old with active or convalescent COVID-19. CDR3: CASSVFRDRGETQYF. The CDR3 DNA is TGTGCCAGCAGTGTCTTCCGGGACAGAGGGGAGACCCAGTACTTC.